These 3 T cell receptor beta chains originate from one sample sequenced in a study of blood T cell repertoires in COVID-19. Generated by immunoSEQ multiplex PCR, the TCRdb table keeps only in-frame clones and is missing some. The repertoire has around 330,000 clones, roughly 85% of them found once; the top ten carry 1.9%. Material: PBMCs or T cells enriched from blood (not recorded which). The receptors come from a woman aged 30 to 39 who had been exposed to COVID-19.

This rearrangement joins TRBV28 to TRBJ1-2, with 9 positions matching TRBD1. J was trimmed by 6 bases and V by 3 bases; bases with no gene match: 14. The V gene's germline CDR1 is MDHEN and CDR2 SYDVKM. CDR3 length: 17 amino acids. CDR3 in DNA: TGTGCCAGCAGTTTCGGGGGGACAGGGACCTCAAAAGATGGCTACACCTTC. As protein: CASSFGGTGTSKDGYTF.

The J gene is TRBJ2-6, the V gene TRBV18; TRBD1 agrees at 8 bases. CDR1 is KGHSH, CDR2 LQKENI, per germline. This CDR3 contains 17 residues. The ends lost 1 base at V and 0 bases at J; junction bases unmatched: 2. CDR3 residues: CASSPRTGSSGANVLTF. CDR3 nucleotides: TGTGCCAGCTCACCACGGACAGGGAGCTCTGGGGCCAACGTCCTGACTTTC. Full variable domain (remainder filled in from reference TRBV18 and TRBJ2-6): NAGVMQNPRHLVRRRGQEARLRCSPMKGHSHVYWYRQLPEEGLKFMVYLQKENIIDESGMPKERFSAEFPKEGPSILRIQQVVRGDSAAYFCASSPRTGSSGANVLTFGAGSRLTVL.

The V call is TRBV6-5, the J call TRBJ1-4; the match to TRBD1 covers 7 bases. Trimming at V came to 5 bases and at J to 0 bases, leaving 3 bases not matched to a gene. Germline V gives CDR1 MNHEY, CDR2 SVGAGI. This CDR3 comprises 15 residues. The CDR3 DNA follows: TGTGCCAGCAGTAGTGGACAGGCAACTAATGAAAAACTGTTTTTT. Its protein is CASSSGQATNEKLFF.